This T cell receptor (beta chain) was recorded in a study of regulatory T cells in long-lasting Graves disease. Study overall: Antithyroid drugs had been given to newly diagnosed Graves' patients for under 3 months. Study-level findings and limits: For persistent Graves' patients, TCR diversity was lower than for newly diagnosed ones.

Time point reported: newly diagnosed GD, antithyroid drugs for less than 3 months. RNA extracted from PBMCs served as the sequencing template. Diagnoses of Graves' disease were made by American Thyroid Association guidelines. To note about this clonotype: Its antigen is currently unknown.

Building the TCR beta libraries relied on iRepertoire HTBI primers, and CDR3 regions underwent Arm-PCR. TCRdb reprocessed the multiplex PCR reads with MiXCR, giving one entry per CDR3 protein. The data contain roughly 350,000 distinct CDR3 sequences, roughly a sixth of them singletons. Trimming shortened V by 6 bases and J by 1 base, and 16 bases separated the two germline ends. In germline, CDR1 is MNHEY, CDR2 SVGEGT. The CDR3 runs to 16 residues. A further study also used this sample, focusing on T cells in Graves' hyperthyroidism and ophthalmopathy. That report adds: Most clonotypes expanded in the thyroid (above 0.001) were also present in blood.

The clonotype comes from a man aged 35-49 years with Graves disease. The sample consisted of peripheral blood mononuclear cells (PBMCs), taken at new diagnosis, from a patient treated with antithyroid drugs. The V call is TRBV6-2 or TRBV6-3, the J call TRBJ2-4; D might be TRBD2 (6 bases). The CDR3 DNA reads as TGTGCCAGCAGCCACCTTGCCCGGGGGGCCAAAAACATTCAGTACTTC. Encoded protein: CASSHLARGAKNIQYF.